This T cell receptor (beta chain) is drawn from a study of a mutant IDH1 vaccine in newly diagnosed glioma. Study-wide context: Treated patients, averaging around 40 years, were roughly 62% male and about 38% female.

Sequencing was performed with immunoSEQ multiplex PCR; in TCRdb, only in-frame clones are kept and a portion is missing. The repertoire holds some 15,000 clones, with about 80% as singletons. General study findings and limits: Vaccination induced immune responses in around 94% of patients.

Stated time point: baseline, week 1 (first vaccination visit). Treatment defined: pre-vaccination baseline after standard-of-care therapy. Concerning this clone itself: As yet, its antigen is unknown.

The sequence derives from a man aged 40-49 years with glioma. The material was PBMCs, obtained from a glioma patient treated with radiotherapy, temozolomide or both.

Written as DNA, the CDR3 is TGTGCCAGCAGTTATAATGCAGGGAGCTCCTACAATGAGCAGTTCTTC. Translation gives CASSYNAGSSYNEQFF. The V and J genes are TRBV2 and TRBJ2-1, with D tentatively TRBD1 or TRBD2 (5 bases each). This CDR3 spans 16 amino acids. Germline assignment: CDR1 SNHLY and CDR2 FYNNEI. The V gene lost 5 bases and the J gene lost 0 bases, with 14 bases spanning the gap.